A selection of T cell receptor beta chains follows, all from one sample in a study of cytomegalovirus exposure and HLA in healthy donors. TCRdb's copy holds only in-frame clones and misses some; the assay was immunoSEQ multiplex PCR. The repertoire has about 59,000 clones, roughly 75% of them found once; the top ten carry almost 7%. The specimen was PBMCs. Source of these receptors: a young man in good health and CMV-seropositive. The CDR3 runs from the conserved cysteine through the conserved F or W. A D gene is named only where the DNA matches it firmly. Clone size appears in some rows only: once, few, many, or a class for an expanded clone.

>.|few|TRBJ1-5|TRBV2
CASSEGRQVNQPQHF
TGTGCCAGCAGTGAGGGGAGGCAGGTCAATCAGCCCCAGCATTTT
>.|.|TRBJ1-1|TRBV18
CASSPPEKNTEAFF
TGTGCCAGCTCACCACCTGAGAAGAACACTGAAGCTTTCTTT
>TRBD2|few|TRBJ2-2|TRBV5-1
CASRGAGAQSGELFF
TGCGCCAGCAGGGGAGCGGGGGCTCAATCCGGGGAGCTGTTTTTT
>.|.|TRBJ2-7|TRBV30
CAWCTGFRSYEQYF
TGTGCCTGGTGTACAGGGTTCCGGTCTTACGAGCAGTACTTC
>.|.|TRBJ2-3|TRBV6-1
CASSEGLGDTQYF
TGTGCCAGCAGTGAGGGACTTGGGGATACGCAGTATTTT
>.|.|TRBJ1-1|TRBV5-1
CASSLVARGAAAFF
TGCGCCAGCAGCTTGGTGGCCAGGGGCGCCGCAGCTTTCTTT
>.|.|TRBJ1-3|TRBV7-9
CASSLINTGNTIYF
TGTGCCAGCAGCTTAATTAATACTGGAAACACCATATATTTT
>.|.|TRBJ2-7|TRBV5-1
CASSSSGPNYEQYF
TGCGCCAGCAGCTCCTCGGGTCCTAACTACGAGCAGTACTTC
>.|.|TRBJ2-3|TRBV2
CASLDRTSTDTQYF
TGTGCCAGCTTGGACAGAACTTCCACAGATACGCAGTATTTT
>TRBD1|.|TRBJ2-7|TRBV6-5
CASSYGPGTGDGEQYF
TGTGCCAGCAGTTACGGACCCGGGACAGGGGATGGGGAGCAGTACTTC
>TRBD1|.|TRBJ2-6|TRBV5-1
CASSSQGSGGANVLTF
TGCGCCAGCAGCTCACAGGGGTCAGGAGGGGCCAACGTCCTGACTTTC
>.|once|TRBJ1-4|TRBV13
CASSLGQVFEKLFF
TGTGCCAGCAGCTTAGGACAGGTCTTTGAAAAACTGTTTTTT
>.|.|TRBJ2-5|TRBV6-1
CASSEIPRETQYF
TGTGCCAGCAGTGAAATCCCGAGGGAGACCCAGTACTTC
>.|.|TRBJ1-1|TRBV6-5
CATSKAKEDTEAFF
TGTGCCACCTCGAAGGCGAAGGAGGACACTGAAGCTTTCTTT
>TRBD1|few|TRBJ1-1|TRBV6-1
CASNTMAGGPAFF
TGTGCCAGCAATACCATGGCAGGGGGCCCAGCTTTCTTT
>.|.|TRBJ2-3|TRBV5-1
CASSLGQSTDTQYF
TGCGCCAGCAGCTTGGGACAGAGCACAGATACGCAGTATTTT
>.|.|TRBJ2-7|TRBV5-4
CASSLGQGLYEQYF
TGTGCCAGCAGCTTAGGGCAGGGACTCTACGAGCAGTACTTC
>.|.|TRBJ1-1|TRBV19
CASSLGTKNTEAFF
TGTGCCAGTAGTCTCGGGACAAAGAACACTGAAGCTTTCTTT
>.|.|TRBJ1-4|TRBV4-3
CASSQDRGEKLFF
TGCGCCAGCAGCCAAGATCGGGGGGAAAAACTGTTTTTT
>TRBD2|.|TRBJ2-7|TRBV6-5
CASTGGPAYEQYF
TGTGCCAGCACGGGGGGGCCTGCCTACGAGCAGTACTTC
>TRBD1|.|TRBJ1-3|TRBV28
CASSRQGLGNTIYF
TGTGCCAGCAGTCGACAGGGGCTCGGAAACACCATATATTTT
>.|few|TRBJ1-3|TRBV6-5
CASSPLPRSGNTIYF
TGTGCCAGCAGCCCTCTCCCGCGCTCTGGAAACACCATATATTTT
>.|.|TRBJ1-5|TRBV28
CASTRQLVSSHSNQPQHF
TGTGCCAGCACCAGACAGCTAGTTTCATCACATAGCAATCAGCCCCAGCATTTT
>.|.|TRBJ1-2|TRBV19
CASSRGGLYGYTF
TGTGCCAGTAGCCGGGGGGGGCTATATGGCTACACCTTC
>.|.|TRBJ2-5|TRBV7-6
CASSSRSETQYF
TGTGCCAGCAGTTCTAGATCCGAGACCCAGTACTTC
>.|once|TRBJ2-2|TRBV11-3
CASSLGSTGITGELFF
TGTGCCAGCAGCTTAGGTAGTACAGGGATCACCGGGGAGCTGTTTTTT
>TRBD2|.|TRBJ2-3|TRBV9
CASSVFGGGNTDTQYF
TGTGCCAGCAGCGTCTTTGGCGGGGGGAACACAGATACGCAGTATTTT
>TRBD1|.|TRBJ1-1|TRBV10-3
CATIDTGGATTEAFF
TGTGCCACCATTGATACAGGGGGCGCTACTACTGAAGCTTTCTTT
>TRBD1|.|TRBJ1-3|TRBV9
CASSVLDRGRGTIYF
TGTGCCAGCAGCGTTTTGGACAGGGGCCGGGGGACCATATATTTT
>.|once|TRBJ2-7|TRBV7-7
CASSPLDAGNEQYF
TGTGCCAGCAGCCCCCTGGATGCGGGCAACGAGCAGTACTTC
>TRBD1|.|TRBJ1-6|TRBV30
CAWSADRLAGTLHF
TGTGCCTGGAGTGCGGACAGGTTGGCGGGAACCCTCCACTTT
>.|.|TRBJ2-2|TRBV6-6
CASLRGVGTGELFF
TGTGCCAGCCTCAGGGGGGTCGGCACCGGGGAGCTGTTTTTT
>.|.|TRBJ2-7|TRBV14
CASSHLSYEQYF
TGTGCCAGCAGCCACCTCAGCTACGAGCAGTACTTC
>.|.|TRBJ2-7|TRBV5-4
CASSLDRNSYEQYF
TGTGCCAGCAGCCTTGACAGGAACTCCTACGAGCAGTACTTC
>.|.|TRBJ1-1|TRBV7-9
CASNTQLNTEAFF
TGTGCCAGCAATACACAGCTGAACACTGAAGCTTTCTTT
>.|.|TRBJ2-3|TRBV5-1
CASSLAGWGTDTQYF
TGCGCCAGCAGCTTGGCAGGGTGGGGCACAGATACGCAGTATTTT
>TRBD1|.|TRBJ1-4|TRBV11-2
CASSLGDRKEKLFF
TGTGCCAGCAGCTTAGGGGACAGGAAAGAAAAACTGTTTTTT
>.|few|TRBJ1-1|TRBV30
CAWTNTARGTEAFF
TGTGCCTGGACAAACACGGCTCGGGGCACTGAAGCTTTCTTT
>TRBD2|.|TRBJ2-3|TRBV4-2
CASSPAGSGGASDTQYF
TGTGCCAGCAGCCCTGCCGGGAGCGGGGGGGCCTCAGATACGCAGTATTTT
>.|.|TRBJ1-5|TRBV7-9
CASSLGQGLPGNQPQHF
TGTGCCAGCAGCTTAGGGCAGGGACTGCCTGGCAATCAGCCCCAGCATTTT
>TRBD2|.|TRBJ2-5|TRBV27
CASSPGLAGGQETQYF
TGTGCCAGCTCCCCGGGACTAGCGGGGGGACAAGAGACCCAGTACTTC
>TRBD2|.|TRBJ2-5|TRBV7-2
CASSWGPTSGQETQYF
TGTGCCAGCAGCTGGGGCCCGACTAGCGGACAAGAGACCCAGTACTTC
>.|.|TRBJ2-7|TRBV6-1
CASSPGVGYEQYF
TGTGCCAGCAGTCCAGGGGTTGGCTACGAGCAGTACTTC
>.|.|TRBJ1-5|TRBV28
CASRVLLGNQPQHF
TGTGCCAGCAGGGTTCTCTTAGGCAATCAGCCCCAGCATTTT
>.|once|TRBJ2-5|TRBV5-5
CASRAGVPQETQYF
TGTGCCAGCAGAGCAGGGGTCCCACAAGAGACCCAGTACTTC
>TRBD1|few|TRBJ1-4|TRBV7-2
CASSFQDRGGEKLFF
TGTGCCAGCAGCTTCCAGGACAGGGGCGGAGAAAAACTGTTTTTT
>.|.|TRBJ2-1|TRBV5-1
CASSLGSLDNEQFF
TGCGCCAGCAGCTTGGGCTCGTTAGACAATGAGCAGTTCTTC
>.|.|TRBJ2-1|TRBV6-6
CASSYSIEDEQFF
TGTGCCAGCAGTTACTCGATTGAGGATGAGCAGTTCTTC
>TRBD1|.|TRBJ1-4|TRBV15
CATSRGLQRTGEKLFF
TGTGCCACCAGCAGAGGACTGCAACGGACAGGTGAAAAACTGTTTTTT
>.|.|TRBJ1-5|TRBV27
CASSRDLGGGNQPQHF
TGTGCCAGCAGTCGAGACTTAGGGGGTGGGAATCAGCCCCAGCATTTT
>TRBD1|.|TRBJ1-5|TRBV9
CASSTGGLHQPQHF
TGTGCCAGCAGTACAGGGGGCCTCCATCAGCCCCAGCATTTT
>TRBD2|.|TRBJ2-7|TRBV7-2
CASSRLTSGGAYEQYF
TGTGCCAGCAGCCGACTAACTAGCGGGGGGGCCTACGAGCAGTACTTC
>.|.|TRBJ1-1|TRBV4-1
CASSLYRALNTEAFF
TGCGCCAGCAGCCTTTACAGGGCCTTGAACACTGAAGCTTTCTTT
>TRBD1|.|TRBJ2-7|TRBV29-1
CSADRVSGEQYF
TGCAGCGCCGACAGGGTGTCTGGCGAGCAGTACTTC
>.|.|TRBJ1-1|TRBV27
CASSLGYGGNTEAFF
TGTGCCAGCAGTTTGGGATACGGGGGGAACACTGAAGCTTTCTTT
>.|.|TRBJ2-7|TRBV5-6
CASSLRYEQYF
TGTGCCAGCAGCCTTAGATACGAGCAGTACTTC
>TRBD2|.|TRBJ2-2|TRBV9
CASSVERGTNTGELFF
TGTGCCAGCAGCGTGGAGCGGGGAACGAACACCGGGGAGCTGTTTTTT